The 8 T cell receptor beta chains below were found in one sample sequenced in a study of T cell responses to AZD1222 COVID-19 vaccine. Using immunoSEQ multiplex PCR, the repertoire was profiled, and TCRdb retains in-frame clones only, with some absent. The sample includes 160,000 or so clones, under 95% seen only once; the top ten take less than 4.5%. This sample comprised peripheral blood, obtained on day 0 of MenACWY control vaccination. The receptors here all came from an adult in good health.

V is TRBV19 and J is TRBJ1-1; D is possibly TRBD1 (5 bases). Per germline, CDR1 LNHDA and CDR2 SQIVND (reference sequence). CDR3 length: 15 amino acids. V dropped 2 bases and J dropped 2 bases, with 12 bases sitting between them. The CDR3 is CASSISRTPNTEAFF. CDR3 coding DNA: TGTGCCAGTAGTATATCCAGGACACCAAACACTGAAGCTTTCTTT.

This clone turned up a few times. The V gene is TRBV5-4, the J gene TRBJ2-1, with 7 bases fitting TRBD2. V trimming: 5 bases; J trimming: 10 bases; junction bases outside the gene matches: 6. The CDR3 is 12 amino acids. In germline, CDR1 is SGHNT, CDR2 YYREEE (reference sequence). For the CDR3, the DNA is TGTGCCAGCAGTGCTCCGGGACTAGAGCAGTTCTTC. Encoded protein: CASSAPGLEQFF.

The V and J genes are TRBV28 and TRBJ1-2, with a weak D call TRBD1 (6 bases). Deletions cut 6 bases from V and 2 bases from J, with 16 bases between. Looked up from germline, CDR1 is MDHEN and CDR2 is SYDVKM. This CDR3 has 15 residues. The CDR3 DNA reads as TGTGCCAGCAGCCTTTCTTCAACAGGGAACTATGGCTACACCTTC. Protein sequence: CASSLSSTGNYGYTF.

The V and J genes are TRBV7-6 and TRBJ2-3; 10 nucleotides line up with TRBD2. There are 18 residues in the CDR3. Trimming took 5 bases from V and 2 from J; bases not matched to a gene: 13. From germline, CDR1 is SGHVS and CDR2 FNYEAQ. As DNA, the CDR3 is TGTGCCAGCAGCCCCGGACTAGCGGCCCATCTACTCACAGATACGCAGTATTTT. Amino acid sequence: CASSPGLAAHLLTDTQYF. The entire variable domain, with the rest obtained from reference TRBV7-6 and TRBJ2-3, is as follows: GAGVSQSPRYKVTKRGQDVALRCDPISGHVSLYWYRQALGQGPEFLTYFNYEAQQDKSGLPNDRFSAERPEGSISTLTIQRTEQRDSAMYRCASSPGLAAHLLTDTQYFGPGTRLTVL.

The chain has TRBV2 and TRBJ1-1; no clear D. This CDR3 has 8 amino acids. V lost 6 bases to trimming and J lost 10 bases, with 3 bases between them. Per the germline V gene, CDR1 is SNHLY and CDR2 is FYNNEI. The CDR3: CASRGAFF. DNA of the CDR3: TGTGCCAGCAGAGGAGCTTTCTTT.

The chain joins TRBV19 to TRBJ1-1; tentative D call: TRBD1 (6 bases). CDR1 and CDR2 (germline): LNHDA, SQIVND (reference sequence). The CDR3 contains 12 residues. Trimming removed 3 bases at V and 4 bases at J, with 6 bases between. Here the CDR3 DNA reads TGTGCCAGTAGTATGGGGGCCACTGAAGCTTTCTTT. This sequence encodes CASSMGATEAFF. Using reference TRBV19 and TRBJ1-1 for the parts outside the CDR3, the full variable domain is DGGITQSPKYLFRKEGQNVTLSCEQNLNHDAMYWYRQDPGQGLRLIYYSQIVNDFQKGDIAEGYSVSREKKESFPLTVTSAQKNPTAFYLCASSMGATEAFFGQGTRLTVV.

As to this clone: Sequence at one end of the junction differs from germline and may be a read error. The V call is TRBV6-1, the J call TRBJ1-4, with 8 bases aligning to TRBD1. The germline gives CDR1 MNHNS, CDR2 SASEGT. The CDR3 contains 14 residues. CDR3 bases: TGTGCCAGCAGGGAAGGGCAGGGGGCGGGAAAACTGTTTTTT. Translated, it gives CASREGQGAGKLFF.

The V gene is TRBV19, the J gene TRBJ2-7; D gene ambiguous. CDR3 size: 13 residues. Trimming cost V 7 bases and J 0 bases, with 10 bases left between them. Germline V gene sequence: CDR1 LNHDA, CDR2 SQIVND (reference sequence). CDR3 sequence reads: CASTPDGSYEQYF. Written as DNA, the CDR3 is TGTGCCAGTACCCCCGACGGCTCCTACGAGCAGTACTTC. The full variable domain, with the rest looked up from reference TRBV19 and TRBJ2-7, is DGGITQSPKYLFRKEGQNVTLSCEQNLNHDAMYWYRQDPGQGLRLIYYSQIVNDFQKGDIAEGYSVSREKKESFPLTVTSAQKNPTAFYLCASTPDGSYEQYFGPGTRLTVT.